This T cell receptor beta chain was identified during a study of blood T cell repertoires in COVID-19. Study overall: Samples of COVID-19 (acute and convalescent) were obtained from the United States, Italy and Spain. PBMCs, B-cell-depleted T cells, or T cells provided the cDNA or gDNA that made up the material.

Original analysis: Amplification of reference gene primers was used by the study to estimate nucleated cell counts. Sequenced by immunoSEQ multiplex PCR; TCRdb stores in-frame clones only, minus some. From that table come the V and J calls and clone size; the DNA was used to work out D and trimming. The repertoire holds fewer than 250,000 clones, under 90% seen once, with about 20% in the top ten. Input material: peripheral blood. The sequence derives from a young man with active or convalescent COVID-19.

The CDR3 loop is CASSGGSNQPQHF. The CDR3 nucleotides read TGTGCCTCCTCCGGGGGTAGCAATCAGCCCCAGCATTTT. The gene calls are TRBV30 and TRBJ1-5; a possible D gene is TRBD1 (5 bases). Trimming shortened V by 7 bases and J by 0 bases, and 10 bases separated the two germline ends. Per the germline V gene, CDR1 is GTSNPN and CDR2 is SVGIG (reference sequence). The CDR3 spans 13 residues.